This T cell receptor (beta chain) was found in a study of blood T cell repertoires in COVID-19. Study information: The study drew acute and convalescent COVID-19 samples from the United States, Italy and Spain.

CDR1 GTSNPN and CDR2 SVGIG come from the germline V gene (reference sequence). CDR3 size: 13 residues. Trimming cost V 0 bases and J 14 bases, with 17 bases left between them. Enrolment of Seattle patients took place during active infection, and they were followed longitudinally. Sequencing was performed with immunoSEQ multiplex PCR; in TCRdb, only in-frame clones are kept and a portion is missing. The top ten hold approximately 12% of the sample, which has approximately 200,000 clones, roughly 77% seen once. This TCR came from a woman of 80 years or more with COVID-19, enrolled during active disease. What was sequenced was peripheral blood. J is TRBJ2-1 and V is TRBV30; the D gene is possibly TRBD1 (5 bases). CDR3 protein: CAWSVSSSGREFF. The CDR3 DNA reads TGTGCCTGGAGTGTCTCATCCTCGGGCAGGGAGTTCTTC.